This is a list of T cell receptor beta chains from one sample in a study of shared clonotypes between healthy human individuals. Sequencing used immunoSEQ multiplex PCR; TCRdb keeps in-frame clones, though not all of them. Of millions of clones in the sample, about 92% were seen once. Input material: naive CD8+ T cells from PBMCs. These receptors were collected from a man in his late teens or twenties in good health. Some clones in this sample may be carry-over from other donors' samples. The CDR3 runs from the conserved cysteine through the conserved F or W. A D gene is named only where the DNA matches it firmly. A clone size is listed for some rows: how often the clone was seen (once, few, many), or a class if it is expanded.

J gene	V gene	clone size	D gene	CDR3 DNA	CDR3 protein
TRBJ2-1	TRBV7-2	NA	NA	TGTGCCAGCAGCGGCCGACTCCAGTTGGGCCCTAATGAGCAGTTCTTC	CASSGRLQLGPNEQFF
TRBJ2-2	TRBV4-3	NA	NA	TGCGCCAGCAGCCAAGATACGCCCGCCGGGGAATCCACCGGGGAGCTGTTTTTT	CASSQDTPAGESTGELFF
TRBJ2-2	TRBV28	NA	NA	TGTGCCAGCAGCCCAACGAACACCGGGGAGCTGTTTTTT	CASSPTNTGELFF
TRBJ2-7	TRBV27	NA	NA	TGTGCCAGCAGTTCGGGAATGTACGAGCAGTACTTC	CASSSGMYEQYF
TRBJ2-7	TRBV14	NA	TRBD1	TGTGCCAGCAGCCACGGACAGGGGGCCTACGAGCAGTACTTC	CASSHGQGAYEQYF
TRBJ2-7	TRBV5-5	NA	TRBD1	TGTGCCAGCAGCTTTAGAATGACAGGGGGCTACGAGCAGTACTTC	CASSFRMTGGYEQYF
TRBJ1-1	TRBV5-1	NA	TRBD1	TGCGCCAGCAGCTCTGGGACAGGGAGCGCTGAAGCTTTCTTT	CASSSGTGSAEAFF
TRBJ2-1	TRBV29-1	NA	NA	TGCAGCGTTTTGGGGGACTTCGAACACAATGAGCAGTTCTTC	CSVLGDFEHNEQFF
TRBJ1-1	TRBV15	NA	TRBD1	TGTGCCACCAGTTACGACAGGGAGGAAGCTTTCTTT	CATSYDREEAFF
TRBJ2-1	TRBV6-6	NA	NA	TGTGCCAGCAGGGACCATCGGGTTCTGGAGTACAATGAGCAGTTCTTC	CASRDHRVLEYNEQFF
TRBJ2-1	TRBV13	NA	TRBD2	TGTGCCAGCAACCTGCGACTAGCGGCCAACAATGAGCAGTTCTTC	CASNLRLAANNEQFF
TRBJ2-7	TRBV5-1	NA	TRBD1	TGCGCCAGCAGCCGGACAGGGGGATCTGGGAACGAGCAGTACTTC	CASSRTGGSGNEQYF
TRBJ2-1	TRBV27	NA	NA	TGTGCCAGCAGCCAGGGGGGGTCCTACAATGAGCAGTTCTTC	CASSQGGSYNEQFF
TRBJ2-1	TRBV5-1	NA	NA	TGCGCCAGCAGCTTGGTTGGTCCCAATGAGCAGTTCTTC	CASSLVGPNEQFF
TRBJ2-1	TRBV25-1	NA	NA	TGTGCCAGCAGTGTTACGGGGGCGTATGAGCAGTTCTTC	CASSVTGAYEQFF
TRBJ1-3	TRBV28	NA	NA	TGTGCCAGCAGTTTACTCAGCTCTGGAAACACCATATATTTT	CASSLLSSGNTIYF
TRBJ2-5	TRBV7-9	NA	TRBD2	TGTGCCAGCAGCTTATTTGAGGGAGGGGTTCTAGAGACCCAGTACTTC	CASSLFEGGVLETQYF
TRBJ2-7	TRBV7-6	NA	TRBD2	TGTGCCAGCAGCTTAGCGGTAGCTAGCGGTTTATCCTACGAGCAGTACTTC	CASSLAVASGLSYEQYF
TRBJ2-7	TRBV28	few	NA	TGTGCCAGCAGTTTACAGGACTACGAGCAGTACTTC	CASSLQDYEQYF
TRBJ2-7	TRBV19	NA	NA	TGTGCCAGTAGTCCCCGGCCTTCGGCATCATACGAGCAGTACTTC	CASSPRPSASYEQYF
TRBJ1-1	TRBV9	NA	TRBD1	TGTGCCAGCAGCCCCCCCCCGGGACAGGGATCGAACACTGAAGCTTTCTTT	CASSPPPGQGSNTEAFF
TRBJ1-2	TRBV29-1	NA	NA	TGCAGCGTTGTGGGACGGGGCGCGGATGGCTACACCTTC	CSVVGRGADGYTF
TRBJ1-2	TRBV6-1	once	NA	TGTGCCAGCAGCACGGAGACAGTGGACTATGGCTACACCTTC	CASSTETVDYGYTF
TRBJ1-1	TRBV28	NA	NA	TGTGCCAGCAGTTTCGCCACCTTGAACACTGAAGCTTTCTTT	CASSFATLNTEAFF
TRBJ2-1	TRBV7-9	NA	NA	TGTGCCAGCAGCTTAGGGACTATATACAATGAGCAGTTCTTC	CASSLGTIYNEQFF
TRBJ2-4	TRBV6-1	NA	TRBD1	TGTGCCAGCAGTGAATGGTGGCTACAGGGGGATCTCGTAGCCAAAAACATTCAGTACTTC	CASSEWWLQGDLVAKNIQYF